What follows are 12 T cell receptor beta chains derived from one specimen sequenced in a study of cytomegalovirus exposure and HLA in healthy donors. The study ran its PCR with 60 Vbeta and 13 Jbeta primers. Sequencing used immunoSEQ multiplex PCR; TCRdb keeps in-frame clones, though not all of them. The sample lists approximately 150,000 clones, about 77% seen once, with about 1.7% in the top ten. Specimen: PBMCs. These receptor sequences come from a female donor in good health and CMV-seronegative.

This chain links TRBV7-2 with TRBJ2-1; D not certain. Germline lookup yields CDR1 SGHTA and CDR2 FQGNSA. The V end was cut by 5 bases, the J end by 8 bases, with 13 bases between. CDR3 size: 13 residues. The CDR3 sequence is CASSQLLKHEQFF. The DNA for the CDR3 is TGTGCCAGCAGCCAACTCCTAAAGCATGAGCAGTTCTTC.

This clone turned up a few times. The chain recombines TRBV27 with TRBJ1-1; D unresolved. This CDR3 has 14 residues. The V gene's germline CDR1 is MNHEY and CDR2 SMNVEV (reference sequence). Trimming left V 8 bases short and J 4 bases short, with 17 bases between. This CDR3 is CASYPWRESTEAFF. The CDR3 region has the DNA TGTGCCAGCTACCCGTGGAGGGAGAGCACTGAAGCTTTCTTT.

This rearrangement joins TRBV12-5 to TRBJ1-2; the match to TRBD1 covers 8 bases. The length of the CDR3 is 14 residues. Germline values: CDR1 LGHNT, CDR2 FRNRAP. With 6 bases clipped from V and 4 bases from J, the junction kept 7 bases outside the gene matches. The CDR3 sequence: CASGSPDRGYGYTF. The CDR3 bases are TGTGCTAGTGGCAGCCCCGACAGGGGCTATGGCTACACCTTC.

The CDR3 reads CASSIRPRSYEQYF. The CDR3 DNA sequence: TGTGCCAGTAGTATACGCCCGCGATCCTACGAGCAGTACTTC. The rearrangement uses TRBV19 and TRBJ2-7; no definite D call. The CDR3 runs to 14 residues. The ends were cut back, 2 bases at V and 1 base at J, with 9 bases in the middle. The germline gives CDR1 LNHDA, CDR2 SQIVND (reference sequence).

V is TRBV7-3 and J is TRBJ1-1, with a weak D call TRBD1 (5 bases). The CDR3 covers 15 residues. V lost 3 bases, J lost 7 bases, and 18 bases lay in between. The V gene's germline CDR1 is SGHTA and CDR2 FQGTGA. CDR3 protein: CASSLLGALSDEAFF. DNA for the CDR3: TGTGCCAGCAGCTTGTTAGGGGCCCTTTCCGATGAAGCTTTCTTT. Full variable domain (outside the CDR3, taken from reference TRBV7-3 and TRBJ1-1): GAGVSQTPSNKVTEKGKYVELRCDPISGHTALYWYRQSLGQGPEFLIYFQGTGAADDSGLPNDRFFAVRPEGSVSTLKIQRTERGDSAVYLCASSLLGALSDEAFFGQGTRLTVV.

The CDR3 coding sequence is TGTGCCAGCAGCTTAAGGCGAGGTGGACAGAGTTCCTACGAGCAGTACTTC. Amino acids: CASSLRRGGQSSYEQYF. V is TRBV13 and J is TRBJ2-7; D may be TRBD1 (6 bases). Looked up from germline, CDR1 is PRHDT and CDR2 is FYEKMQ (reference sequence). There are 17 residues in the CDR3. V was cut by 2 bases and J by 1 base, with 18 bases left in between.

The chain links TRBV11-2 to TRBJ1-3; the D is unclear. The CDR3 is made up of 16 amino acids. Between the trimmed V and J ends, which lost 1 base and 4 bases, there was a span of 14 bases. Germline-derived CDR1 and CDR2 are SGHAT and FQNNGV. The CDR3 DNA sequence: TGTGCCAGCAGCTTAGGTGGGCGAACGCAGGGAAACACCATATATTTT. Residues: CASSLGGRTQGNTIYF.

V gene TRBV14 combines with J gene TRBJ1-2; no firm D call. The CDR3 extends over 14 amino acids. V gave up 2 bases and J gave up 3 bases, with 10 bases separating them. Germline CDR1 and CDR2: SGHDN and FVKESK. The CDR3 reads CASSQSDGHYGYTF. DNA of the CDR3: TGTGCCAGCAGCCAATCAGATGGCCACTATGGCTACACCTTC. The full variable domain, with the rest looked up from reference TRBV14 and TRBJ1-2, is EAGVTQFPSHSVIEKGQTVTLRCDPISGHDNLYWYRRVMGKEIKFLLHFVKESKQDESGMPNNRFLAERTGGTYSTLKVQPAELEDSGVYFCASSQSDGHYGYTFGSGTRLTVV.

This clone occurred a few times. This rearrangement joins TRBV13 to TRBJ1-1; 8 bases are a match to TRBD1. CDR3 length: 15 residues. V shed 2 bases and J 4 bases; nucleotides not matched to a gene: 6. Per germline, CDR1 PRHDT and CDR2 FYEKMQ (reference sequence). The CDR3 DNA reads TGTGCCAGCAGCTTAACGCAGGGGGCGGGCACTGAAGCTTTCTTT. As protein: CASSLTQGAGTEAFF. The whole variable domain, remainder taken from reference TRBV13 and TRBJ1-1, is AAGVIQSPRHLIKEKRETATLKCYPIPRHDTVYWYQQGPGQDPQFLISFYEKMQSDKGSIPDRFSAQQFSDYHSELNMSSLELGDSALYFCASSLTQGAGTEAFFGQGTRLTVV.

The J gene is TRBJ1-2, the V gene TRBV30; 7 bases align to TRBD1. The CDR3 runs 13 residues. V trimming: 4 bases; J trimming: 8 bases; junction bases outside the gene matches: 10. Germline-derived CDR1 and CDR2 are GTSNPN and SVGIG (reference sequence). The CDR3 region has the DNA TGTGCCTGGATCCAGACAGGGACGTCGGGCTACACCTTC. Translated: CAWIQTGTSGYTF.

CDR3 sequence: CASRERAATEAFF. CDR3 DNA sequence: TGTGCCAGCAGGGAGAGGGCAGCCACTGAAGCTTTCTTT. V is TRBV6-1 and J is TRBJ1-1, with D uncertain. This CDR3 contains 13 residues. Germline V gene lookup returns CDR1 MNHNS and CDR2 SASEGT. V dropped 6 bases and J dropped 4 bases, with 12 bases sitting between them.

The V gene is TRBV5-6, the J gene TRBJ1-2; maybe TRBD1 (6 bases). The CDR3 covers 12 residues. The germline V gene has CDR1 SGHDT and CDR2 YYEEEE. V lost 4 bases and J 7 bases, leaving 11 bases between the germline ends. CDR3 nucleotides: TGTGCCAGCAGCATACAGGGTTTTGGCTACACCTTC. As protein: CASSIQGFGYTF. Combining the CDR3 with reference TRBV5-6 and TRBJ1-2 gives the whole variable domain DAGVTQSPTHLIKTRGQQVTLRCSPKSGHDTVSWYQQALGQGPQFIFQYYEEEERQRGNFPDRFSGHQFPNYSSELNVNALLLGDSALYLCASSIQGFGYTFGSGTRLTVV.